This T cell receptor (beta chain) derives from a study of T cells in Graves' hyperthyroidism and ophthalmopathy. Template material for amplifying TCR beta CDR3 regions consisted of RNA transcripts. With the HTBI primer set, the TCR CDR3 went through a first round of RT-PCR. Using its own MiXCR run on the multiplex PCR reads, TCRdb lists one record per CDR3 protein. The sample has 350,000 to 400,000 distinct CDR3 sequences, more than 12% seen once. Study-wide points: Ophthalmopathy got predicted by the model a median about six months before its onset.

CDR1 and CDR2 from the germline V gene are DFQATT and SNEGSKA (reference sequence). Trimming took 3 bases from V and 2 from J; bases not matched to a gene: 12. The CDR3 is 16 amino acids. This clonotype was seen a handful of times. Its antigen is unknown. Patients were excluded for uncontrolled infection, other autoimmune disease, pregnancy or lactation. The sequencing input was blood. The chain links TRBV20-1 to TRBJ2-7; the match to TRBD2 covers 8 bases. The TCR originated in a woman in her twenties or thirties with Graves' hyperthyroidism. The CDR3 sequence: CSARSHLAGGTYEQYF. The CDR3 DNA reads TGCAGTGCTAGGTCACACCTAGCGGGCGGCACCTACGAGCAGTACTTC.